The 20 T cell receptor beta chains listed next were all sequenced from one sample in a study of blood T cell repertoires in COVID-19. Repertoires were generated with immunoSEQ multiplex PCR, while TCRdb's copy carries only in-frame clones and drops some. The sample contains about 58,000 clones, about nine tenths of which appear only once. The specimen sequenced was peripheral blood. The receptors originated from a woman aged 55-69 years with active COVID-19.

The rearrangement joins TRBV9 to TRBJ1-6, with D possibly TRBD1 on 5 matching bases. The CDR3 sequence is 15 residues long. The V gene lost 0 bases and the J gene lost 10 bases, with 14 bases spanning the gap. The germline CDR1 and CDR2 sequences are SGDLS and YYNGEE. The CDR3 region is CASSVDGRRGSPLHF. In DNA form, the CDR3 reads TGTGCCAGCAGCGTAGATGGCCGGCGGGGGTCACCCCTCCACTTT.

This chain uses TRBV20-1 with TRBJ1-1; D unresolved. The CDR3 is made up of 13 amino acids. V was cut by 3 bases and J by 7 bases, with 15 bases left in between. Germline CDR1 and CDR2: DFQATT and SNEGSKA (reference sequence). DNA for the CDR3: TGCAGTGCTAGTTTTCCGGGAGTAGGTGAAGCTTTCTTT. Amino acids: CSASFPGVGEAFF.

The chain couples TRBV6-5 to TRBJ1-3; no clear D gene. Trimming cost V 5 bases and J 2 bases, with 13 bases left between them. This CDR3 is built from 15 residues. Germline V CDR1 and CDR2: MNHEY, SVGAGI. CDR3 DNA: TGTGCCAGCAGTCCTACAGTACAAACTGGAAACACCATATATTTT. Translation: CASSPTVQTGNTIYF.

The J gene is TRBJ2-1, the V gene TRBV23-1; D call uncertain. TRBV23-1 is an ORF for which the function is uncertain. V gave up 5 bases and J gave up 6 bases, with 8 bases separating them. The CDR3 consists of 12 residues. CDR3 protein: CASSFEFNEQFF. CDR3 DNA: TGCGCCAGCAGTTTTGAGTTCAATGAGCAGTTCTTC.

This chain connects TRBV6-2 or TRBV6-3 to TRBJ2-1; 8 positions agree with TRBD1. The CDR3 has 14 residues. In germline, CDR1 is MNHEY, CDR2 SVGEGT. Unmatched junction bases numbered 4, after V lost 3 bases and J lost 6 bases. CDR3 bases: TGTGCCAGCAGTTATAGGACAGGGCTCAATGAGCAGTTCTTC. It specifies CASSYRTGLNEQFF.

This clone was found once. The chain couples TRBV6-5 to TRBJ1-3; 11 positions match TRBD1. V lost 6 bases, J lost 7 bases, and 8 bases stayed unmatched. Per germline, CDR1 MNHEY and CDR2 SVGAGI. This CDR3 comprises 15 residues. The CDR3 coding sequence is TGTGCCAGCAGACTCCGGGACAGGGGGTTTAACACCATATATTTT. Its translation is CASRLRDRGFNTIYF.

This clone was detected only once. The rearrangement links TRBV14 to TRBJ2-7; 7 bases are shared with TRBD2. The junction had 5 bases not matched to a gene; V was cut back by 2 bases and J by 1 base. CDR1 is SGHDN, CDR2 FVKESK, per germline. CDR3 size: 15 residues. CDR3 protein: CASSQLTGGSYEQYF. In nucleotides, the CDR3 is TGTGCCAGCAGCCAATTGACGGGGGGTTCCTACGAGCAGTACTTC.

This rearrangement joins TRBV5-1 to TRBJ2-7, with D possibly matching TRBD2 (5 bases). CDR1 is SGHRS and CDR2 is YFSETQ in the germline V gene. The V gene lost 4 bases and the J gene lost 0 bases, with 11 bases spanning the gap. The CDR3 has 14 residues. CDR3 sequence (DNA): TGCGCCAGCAGCCCGGACGAGGGCTCCTACGAGCAGTACTTC. Protein: CASSPDEGSYEQYF.

The chain joins TRBV19 to TRBJ2-2; the match to TRBD2 covers 10 bases. With 3 bases clipped from V and 3 bases from J, the junction kept 10 bases outside the gene matches. The germline CDR1 and CDR2 sequences are LNHDA and SQIVND (reference sequence). The CDR3 spans 18 residues. CDR3 nucleotides: TGTGCCAGTAGTATTTTTTCTAGCGGGGGACCCCACACCGGGGAGCTGTTTTTT. It yields the protein CASSIFSSGGPHTGELFF.

The chain links TRBV9 to TRBJ1-1; TRBD1 aligns across 8 bases. The junction had 10 bases not matched to a gene; V was cut back by 2 bases and J by 7 bases. The CDR3 is 15 residues long. Germline V lookup: CDR1 SGDLS, CDR2 YYNGEE. CDR3 bases: TGTGCCAGCAGCGTGAATCCCGGGACAGGTGGTGAAGCTTTCTTT. Translation: CASSVNPGTGGEAFF.

The chain employs TRBV2 and TRBJ1-2, with TRBD1 matching over 7 bases. Trimming removed 7 bases from V and 4 bases from J; junction bases left unmatched: 6. This CDR3 comprises 13 residues. Germline assignment: CDR1 SNHLY and CDR2 FYNNEI. This CDR3 reads CASTPGQFYGYTF. DNA of the CDR3: TGTGCCAGCACACCGGGACAGTTCTATGGCTACACCTTC.

This chain joins TRBV11-2 and TRBJ2-1; 13 bases line up with TRBD2. This CDR3 is 18 amino acids long. CDR1 and CDR2 from the germline V gene are SGHAT and FQNNGV. The V and J ends lost 2 bases and 0 bases, in that order; junction bases with no gene match: 4. The CDR3 loop reads CASSLSRLAGGSYNEQFF. The CDR3, as DNA: TGTGCCAGCAGCTTATCGCGACTAGCGGGGGGCTCCTACAATGAGCAGTTCTTC.

The chain couples TRBV4-1 to TRBJ2-6; D ambiguous. Germline CDR1 reads MGHRA; CDR2 reads YSYEKL. CDR3 size: 16 residues. The germline V and J ends were trimmed by 2 bases and 4 bases, with 12 bases remaining between them. The CDR3 DNA reads TGCGCCAGCAGCCAACTTACGGGTGACGGGGCCAACGTCCTGACTTTC. Its protein product is CASSQLTGDGANVLTF.

The gene calls are TRBV5-1 and TRBJ1-2, with TRBD1 matching over 11 bases. The V and J ends lost 0 bases and 10 bases, in that order; junction bases with no gene match: 2. Germline V gives CDR1 SGHRS, CDR2 YFSETQ. The CDR3 is 13 residues long. The CDR3 DNA reads as TGCGCCAGCAGCTTGGGGACAGGGGGCACCTACACCTTC. It codes for CASSLGTGGTYTF.

The chain uses TRBV19 and TRBJ2-1; D is possibly TRBD1 (5 bases). CDR1 is LNHDA, CDR2 SQIVND, per germline (reference sequence). The CDR3 sequence is 15 residues long. V lost 6 bases and J lost 5, with 17 bases in between. The CDR3 here is CASRRSLGVNNEQFF. CDR3 DNA: TGTGCCAGTAGACGATCGTTAGGGGTTAACAATGAGCAGTTCTTC.

This rearrangement joins TRBV6-1 to TRBJ1-1; D perhaps matches TRBD1 (5 bases). Germline V gene data show CDR1 as MNHNS and CDR2 as SASEGT. The CDR3 has 13 amino acids. Trimming pared 3 bases from V and 6 bases from J, leaving 11 bases between. The CDR3 region has the DNA TGTGCCAGCAGTGATAGGGGAAGGGCTGAAGCTTTCTTT. Its translation: CASSDRGRAEAFF.

The chain is built from TRBV15 and TRBJ1-3; no definite D call. The germline V gene encodes CDR1 LNHNV and CDR2 YYDKDF (reference sequence). The CDR3 contains 16 residues. With 1 base removed from V and 4 bases from J, the gap between germline ends came to 14 bases. The CDR3: CATSRAGNTLGNTIYF. In nucleotides, the CDR3 is TGTGCCACCAGCAGAGCGGGGAATACCCTGGGAAACACCATATATTTT.

The rearrangement links TRBV7-3 to TRBJ2-1; possibly TRBD2 for D (6 bases). Germline V CDR1 and CDR2: SGHTA, FQGTGA. This CDR3 is built from 13 residues. Trimming stripped 2 bases from V and 9 bases from J, with 11 bases between. The CDR3 DNA reads TGTGCCAGCAGCTTAGGGACTGGACGTGAGCAGTTCTTC. Amino acids: CASSLGTGREQFF.

This rearrangement joins TRBV5-1 to TRBJ2-4; weak D call: TRBD2 (6 bases). Trimming cost V 0 bases and J 14 bases, with 12 bases left between them. This CDR3 has 12 residues. Germline V gives CDR1 SGHRS, CDR2 YFSETQ. CDR3 in DNA: TGCGCCAGCAGCTTGGAGGGAACGGGGGAGTACTTC. Encoded protein: CASSLEGTGEYF.

The chain has TRBV5-1 and TRBJ2-3; D ambiguous. V dropped 4 bases and J dropped 2 bases, with 11 bases sitting between them. Per the germline V gene, CDR1 is SGHRS and CDR2 is YFSETQ. This CDR3 has 14 residues. The CDR3 sequence: CASSPRLVTDTQYF. The CDR3, as DNA: TGCGCCAGCAGCCCACGACTCGTCACAGATACGCAGTATTTT. The variable domain in full, completed from reference TRBV5-1 and TRBJ2-3, reads KAGVTQTPRYLIKTRGQQVTLSCSPISGHRSVSWYQQTPGQGLQFLFEYFSETQRNKGNFPGRFSGRQFSNSRSEMNVSTLELGDSALYLCASSPRLVTDTQYFGPGTRLTVL.